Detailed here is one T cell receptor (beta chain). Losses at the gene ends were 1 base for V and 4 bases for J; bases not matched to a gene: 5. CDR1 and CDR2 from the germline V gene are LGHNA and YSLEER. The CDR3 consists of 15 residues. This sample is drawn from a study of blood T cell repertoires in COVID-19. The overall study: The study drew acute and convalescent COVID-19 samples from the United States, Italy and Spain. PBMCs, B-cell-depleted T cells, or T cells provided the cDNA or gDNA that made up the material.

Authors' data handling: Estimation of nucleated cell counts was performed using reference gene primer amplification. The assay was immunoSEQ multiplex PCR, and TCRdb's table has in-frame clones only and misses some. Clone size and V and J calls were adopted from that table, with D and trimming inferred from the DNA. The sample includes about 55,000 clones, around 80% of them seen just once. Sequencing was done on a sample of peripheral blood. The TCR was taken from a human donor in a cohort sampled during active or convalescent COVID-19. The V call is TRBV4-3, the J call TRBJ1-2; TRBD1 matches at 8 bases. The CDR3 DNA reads TGCGCCAGCAGCCAAGTTGCAGGGGGCGGCTATGGCTACACCTTC. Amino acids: CASSQVAGGGYGYTF.